The clone carrying this TCR beta chain was seen at least ten times. None of the included patients had other autoimmune diseases, uncontrolled infections, pregnancy or lactation, as these led to exclusion. The diagnosis combined clinical symptoms, thyroxine, TRAb, thyroid ultrasound and orbital computed tomography scans. PBMCs were density-gradient isolated from approximately 10 ml fresh blood. This entry belongs to a study of Graves' ophthalmopathy and Graves' hyperthyroidism. Beta-chain TCR CDR3 regions were amplified from RNA transcripts. Following a first-round RT-PCR that used HTBI primers, a second-round multiplex PCR was carried out. TCRdb reanalysed the multiplex PCR reads using MiXCR and keeps one entry per CDR3 protein. This sample yields about 480,000 distinct CDR3 sequences, of which over 13% are seen a single time; roughly 9.8% belongs to the top ten. The clonotype was recovered from a woman in her 30s with Graves' ophthalmopathy. Sequences were obtained from blood.

The CDR3 sequence: CASTRLDTIGGYTF. The CDR3, as DNA: TGTGCCAGCACCCGGTTGGATACGATCGGTGGCTACACCTTC. The rearrangement uses TRBV14 and TRBJ1-2; D is ambiguous. Germline-derived CDR1 and CDR2 are SGHDN and FVKESK. V was cut by 7 bases and J by 7 bases, with 19 bases left in between. CDR3 size: 14 residues. The full variable domain, in which reference TRBV14 and TRBJ1-2 provide the parts outside the CDR3, is EAGVTQFPSHSVIEKGQTVTLRCDPISGHDNLYWYRRVMGKEIKFLLHFVKESKQDESGMPNNRFLAERTGGTYSTLKVQPAELEDSGVYFCASTRLDTIGGYTFGSGTRLTVV.